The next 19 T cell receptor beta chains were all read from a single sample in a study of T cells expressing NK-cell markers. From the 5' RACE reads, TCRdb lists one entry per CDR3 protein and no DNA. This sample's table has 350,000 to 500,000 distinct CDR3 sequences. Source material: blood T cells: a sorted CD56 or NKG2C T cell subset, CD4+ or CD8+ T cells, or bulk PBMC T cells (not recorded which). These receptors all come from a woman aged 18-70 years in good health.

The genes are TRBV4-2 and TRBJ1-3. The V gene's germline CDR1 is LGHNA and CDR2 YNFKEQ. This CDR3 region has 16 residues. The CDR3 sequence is CASSQEQNLSGNTIYF.

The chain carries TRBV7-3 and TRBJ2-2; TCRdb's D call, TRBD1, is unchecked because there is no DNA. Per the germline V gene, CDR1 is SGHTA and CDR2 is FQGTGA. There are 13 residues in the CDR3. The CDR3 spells CASSSPGPGELFF.

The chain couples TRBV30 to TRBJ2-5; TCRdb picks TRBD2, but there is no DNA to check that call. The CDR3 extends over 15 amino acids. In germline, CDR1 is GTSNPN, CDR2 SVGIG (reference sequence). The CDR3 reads CAWSVGSGSRETQYF.

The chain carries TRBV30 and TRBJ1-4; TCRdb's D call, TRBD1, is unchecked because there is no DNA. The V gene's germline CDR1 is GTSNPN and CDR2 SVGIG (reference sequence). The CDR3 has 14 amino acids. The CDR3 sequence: CAWTPSPRGEKLFF. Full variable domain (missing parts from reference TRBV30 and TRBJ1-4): SQTIHQWPATLVQPVGSPLSLECTVEGTSNPNLYWYRQAAGRGLQLLFYSVGIGQISSEVPQNLSASRPQDRQFILSSKKLLLSDSGFYLCAWTPSPRGEKLFFGSGTQLSVL.

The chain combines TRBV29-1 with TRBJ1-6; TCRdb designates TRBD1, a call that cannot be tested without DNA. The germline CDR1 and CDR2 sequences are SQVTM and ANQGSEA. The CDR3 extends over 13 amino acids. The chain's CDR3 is CSVGVGGDSPLHF.

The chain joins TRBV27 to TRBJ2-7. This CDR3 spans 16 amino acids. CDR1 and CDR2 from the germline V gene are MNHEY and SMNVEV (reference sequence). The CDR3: CASSLDNGLLRYEQYF.

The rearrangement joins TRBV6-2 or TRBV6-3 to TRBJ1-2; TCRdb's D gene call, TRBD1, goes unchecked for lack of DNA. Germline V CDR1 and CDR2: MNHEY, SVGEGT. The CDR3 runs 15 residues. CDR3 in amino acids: CASSYPIDTPDGYTF.

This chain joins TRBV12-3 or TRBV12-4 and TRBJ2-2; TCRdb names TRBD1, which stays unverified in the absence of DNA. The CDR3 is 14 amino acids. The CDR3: CASRNRGNTGELFF.

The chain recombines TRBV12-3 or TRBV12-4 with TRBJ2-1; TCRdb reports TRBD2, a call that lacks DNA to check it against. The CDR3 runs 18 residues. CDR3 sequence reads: CASSPPGTRARTGGEQFF.

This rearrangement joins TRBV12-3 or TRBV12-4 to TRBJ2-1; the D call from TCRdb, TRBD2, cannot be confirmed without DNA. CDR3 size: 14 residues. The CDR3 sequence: CASSLVSGGGYQFF.

CDR3 in amino acids: CACETGMNTEAFF. The V gene is TRBV6-2 or TRBV6-3, the J gene TRBJ1-1; TCRdb's D gene call, TRBD1, goes unchecked for lack of DNA. The V gene's germline CDR1 is MNHEY and CDR2 SVGEGT. The CDR3 has 13 residues.

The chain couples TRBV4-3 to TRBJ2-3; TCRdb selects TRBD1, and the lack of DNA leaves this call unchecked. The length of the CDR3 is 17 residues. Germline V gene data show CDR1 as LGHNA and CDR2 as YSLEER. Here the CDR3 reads CASSQDWQGLATDTQYF.

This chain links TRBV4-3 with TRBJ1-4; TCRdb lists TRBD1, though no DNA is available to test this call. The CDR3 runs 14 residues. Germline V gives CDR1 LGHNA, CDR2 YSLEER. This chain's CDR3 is CASSRTGNNEKLFF.

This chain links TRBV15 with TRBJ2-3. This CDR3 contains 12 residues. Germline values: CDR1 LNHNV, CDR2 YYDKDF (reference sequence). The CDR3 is CATSTFGSTQYF. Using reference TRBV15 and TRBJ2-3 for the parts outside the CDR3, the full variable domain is DAMVIQNPRYQVTQFGKPVTLSCSQTLNHNVMYWYQQKSSQAPKLLFHYYDKDFNNEADTPDNFQSRRPNTSFCFLDIRSPGLGDTAMYLCATSTFGSTQYFGPGTRLTVL.

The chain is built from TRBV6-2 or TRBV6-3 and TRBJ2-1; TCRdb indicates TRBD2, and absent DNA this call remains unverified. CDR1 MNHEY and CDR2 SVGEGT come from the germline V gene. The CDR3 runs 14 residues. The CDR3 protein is CASSPGTSLYEQFF.

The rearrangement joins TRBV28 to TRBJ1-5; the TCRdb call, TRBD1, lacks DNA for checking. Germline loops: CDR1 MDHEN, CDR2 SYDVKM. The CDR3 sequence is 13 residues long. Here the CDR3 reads CASSGQGRQPQHF.

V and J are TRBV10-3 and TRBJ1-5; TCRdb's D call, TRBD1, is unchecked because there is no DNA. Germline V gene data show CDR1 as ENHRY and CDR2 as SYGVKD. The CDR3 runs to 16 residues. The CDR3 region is CAISEIRDRGVGPQHF.

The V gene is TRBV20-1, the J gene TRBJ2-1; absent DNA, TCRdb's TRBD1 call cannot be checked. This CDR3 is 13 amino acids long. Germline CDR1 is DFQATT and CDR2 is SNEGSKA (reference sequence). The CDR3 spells CSAERDRDNEQFF.

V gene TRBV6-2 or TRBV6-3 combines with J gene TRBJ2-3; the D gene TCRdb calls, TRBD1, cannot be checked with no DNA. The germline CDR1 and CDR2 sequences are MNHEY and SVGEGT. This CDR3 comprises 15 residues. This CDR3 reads CASSRPPGGTDTQYF.